This T cell receptor beta chain was sequenced during a study of a mutant IDH1 vaccine in newly diagnosed glioma. V dropped 0 bases and J dropped 6 bases, with 6 bases sitting between them. The CDR3 spans 12 residues. Germline V gene data show CDR1 as SGHTS and CDR2 as YDEGEE. Sequencing was performed with immunoSEQ multiplex PCR; in TCRdb, only in-frame clones are kept and a portion is missing. The table records about 74,000 clones, around 87% of them present only once. Remarks on this clone: The antigen remains undetermined.

The sample's time point: week 35, safety follow-up. Each dose of the vaccine consisted of 300 ug of mutant IDH1 20-mer peptide, with topical imiquimod. This clonotype was obtained from a young man with glioma. The rearrangement links TRBV5-8 to TRBJ1-1; no definite D call. The sequenced sample was PBMCs, obtained from a glioma patient whose treatment included an IDH1 peptide vaccine. This CDR3 reads CASSLVAAEAFF. CDR3 DNA sequence: TGTGCCAGCAGCTTGGTGGCAGCTGAAGCTTTCTTT. Full variable domain (outside the CDR3, taken from reference TRBV5-8 and TRBJ1-1): EAGVTQSPTHLIKTRGQQATLRCSPISGHTSVYWYQQALGLGLQFLLWYDEGEERNRGNFPPRFSGRQFPNYSSELNVNALELEDSALYLCASSLVAAEAFFGQGTRLTVV.